Each of the 30 T cell receptor beta chains below was sequenced from the same sample in a study of T cells in Graves' hyperthyroidism and ophthalmopathy. The CDR3 regions of TCR beta were amplified from RNA transcripts. During a first-round RT-PCR of the TCR CDR3, the HTBI primer set was used. TCRdb reanalysed the multiplex PCR reads using MiXCR and keeps one entry per CDR3 protein. The sample yields a few hundred thousand distinct CDR3 sequences, approximately 14% seen once. What was sequenced was blood. The receptor source for this set is a woman younger than 30 with Graves' hyperthyroidism.

In its sample, this clonotype was seen many times. The chain links TRBV29-1 to TRBJ2-7; maybe TRBD2 (5 bases). The CDR3 is 13 amino acids. The germline V gene encodes CDR1 SQVTM and CDR2 ANQGSEA. With 2 bases removed from V and 0 bases from J, the gap between germline ends came to 8 bases. CDR3 residues: CSVEFGDSYEQYF. The CDR3 region has the DNA TGCAGCGTTGAATTCGGGGACTCCTACGAGCAGTACTTC.

This clonotype appeared many times. The chain uses TRBV7-2 and TRBJ1-2; tentatively, D is TRBD1 (5 bases). The CDR3 consists of 13 residues. V was trimmed by 4 bases and J by 8 bases, leaving 14 bases between them. Germline-derived CDR1 and CDR2 are SGHTA and FQGNSA. DNA for the CDR3: TGTGCCAGCAGCTCGGGGGGAAAAAGAGGCTACACCTTC. Protein product: CASSSGGKRGYTF.

Many counts were recorded for this clonotype. The gene calls are TRBV3-1 and TRBJ1-6; D unresolved. The CDR3 runs to 14 residues. Germline values: CDR1 LGHDT, CDR2 YNNKEL (reference sequence). V lost 4 bases and J lost 7, with 11 bases in between. The CDR3 nucleotides are TGTGCCAGCAGCCCCTGGACGGAGAATTCACCCCTCCACTTT. Translated, it gives CASSPWTENSPLHF.

The genes are TRBV14 and TRBJ2-6, with a tentative D call TRBD1 (5 bases). The CDR3 is 15 amino acids. V was shortened by 0 bases and J by 4 bases, with 7 bases between the two germline ends. CDR1 is SGHDN and CDR2 is FVKESK in the germline V gene. DNA of the CDR3: TGTGCCAGCAGCCAAGAGGGGCACGGGGCCAACGTCCTGACTTTC. Translated: CASSQEGHGANVLTF.

This clonotype has at least ten counts. The J gene is TRBJ2-1, the V gene TRBV20-1; 10 bases are a match to TRBD2. Germline V gene sequence: CDR1 DFQATT, CDR2 SNEGSKA (reference sequence). V gave up 6 bases and J gave up 6 bases; unmatched junction bases: 11. CDR3 length equals 15 residues. CDR3 bases: TGCAGTGCCTCATTACTAGCGGGATACGGCAATGAGCAGTTCTTC. Encoded protein: CSASLLAGYGNEQFF.

This clonotype was detected many times. The V gene is TRBV7-2, the J gene TRBJ2-3, with D possibly matching TRBD1 (6 bases). V was pared by 5 bases and J by 2 bases, with 17 bases between. Germline V CDR1 and CDR2: SGHTA, FQGNSA. The CDR3 totals 16 residues. Here the CDR3 reads CASSRDRPGDTDTQYF. CDR3 nucleotide sequence: TGTGCCAGCAGCCGAGACAGGCCTGGGGACACAGATACGCAGTATTTT.

This clonotype was counted a few times. The chain links TRBV19 to TRBJ1-5, with D unclear. The CDR3 consists of 15 residues. Trimming stripped 4 bases from V and 0 bases from J, with 10 bases between. Germline loops: CDR1 LNHDA, CDR2 SQIVND (reference sequence). CDR3 nucleotide sequence: TGTGCCAGTAGTAGGCTGATTAATAGCAATCAGCCCCAGCATTTT. Its translation: CASSRLINSNQPQHF.

This chain uses TRBV12-3 or TRBV12-4 with TRBJ2-2, with D perhaps being TRBD1 or TRBD2 (5 bases each). This CDR3 contains 13 residues. The ends were cut back, 5 bases at V and 13 bases at J, with 17 bases in the middle. The CDR3 DNA reads TGTGCCAGCAGTCTGGGGGTCACTACGCGGCTGTTTTTT. Its translation is CASSLGVTTRLFF.

This clonotype was picked up many times. This chain joins TRBV4-2 and TRBJ2-1, with D possibly called TRBD1 or TRBD2 (5 bases each). The germline V gene encodes CDR1 LGHNA and CDR2 YNFKEQ. There are 16 residues in the CDR3. Between the trimmed V and J ends, which lost 4 bases and 9 bases, there was a span of 22 bases. CDR3 DNA sequence: TGTGCCAGCAGCCCTAGAGGGGCCGGTGACCTCAGTGAGCAGTTCTTC. It codes for CASSPRGAGDLSEQFF.

This clonotype came up many times. The rearrangement links TRBV7-3 to TRBJ1-6, with D perhaps matching TRBD1 (5 bases). This CDR3 spans 13 amino acids. Germline lookup yields CDR1 SGHTA and CDR2 FQGTGA. With 4 bases removed from V and 8 bases from J, the gap between germline ends came to 9 bases. CDR3: CASSSSRDSPLHF. The CDR3 nucleotides read TGTGCCAGCAGCTCGAGCAGGGATTCACCCCTCCACTTT. The entire variable domain, with the rest obtained from reference TRBV7-3 and TRBJ1-6, is as follows: GAGVSQTPSNKVTEKGKYVELRCDPISGHTALYWYRQSLGQGPEFLIYFQGTGAADDSGLPNDRFFAVRPEGSVSTLKIQRTERGDSAVYLCASSSSRDSPLHFGNGTRLTVT.

In DNA form, the CDR3 reads TGCAGTGCTAGACATTGGGATCGAGAGGGATACACTAACTATGGCTACACCTTC. Translated: CSARHWDREGYTNYGYTF. The V and J genes are TRBV20-1 and TRBJ1-2; D is unclear. The CDR3 loop spans 18 amino acids. Germline loops: CDR1 DFQATT, CDR2 SNEGSKA (reference sequence). With 2 bases removed from V and 0 bases from J, the gap between germline ends came to 22 bases.

This clonotype came up a few times. This sequence joins TRBV7-2 and TRBJ2-1; 7 bases map to TRBD2. The CDR3 covers 22 residues. Per germline, CDR1 SGHTA and CDR2 FQGNSA. With V trimmed by 1 base and J by 6 bases, 27 bases remained unmatched. Written as DNA, the CDR3 is TGTGCCAGCAGCTTAGAGTATGATGCGTATGGGGGGGACTACTTGTTCTCCAATGAGCAGTTCTTC. As protein: CASSLEYDAYGGDYLFSNEQFF.

The chain is built from TRBV5-1 and TRBJ1-1, with a possible D match to TRBD1 (5 bases). This CDR3 region has 14 residues. Germline CDR1 reads SGHRS; CDR2 reads YFSETQ. The V end was cut by 4 bases, the J end by 4 bases, with 14 bases between. This CDR3 reads CASSREGWGTEAFF. CDR3 DNA: TGCGCCAGCAGCCGGGAGGGGTGGGGCACTGAAGCTTTCTTT.

In this sample, this clonotype turned up many times. This sequence joins TRBV7-2 and TRBJ2-3, with 8 bases fitting TRBD2. CDR1 is SGHTA and CDR2 is FQGNSA in the germline V gene. Losses at the gene ends were 2 bases for V and 14 bases for J; bases not matched to a gene: 9. The CDR3 runs 13 residues. The CDR3 coding sequence is TGTGCCAGCAGCTTAATTTCCGGGAGGGCCCCGTATTTT. It encodes CASSLISGRAPYF.

This clonotype was detected ten times or more. The V and J genes are TRBV6-1 and TRBJ2-5; 9 nucleotides line up with TRBD2. Germline V gene lookup returns CDR1 MNHNS and CDR2 SASEGT. V shed 3 bases, J shed 7 bases, and the junction held 12 bases outside the gene matches. The CDR3 length is 16 residues. CDR3 DNA sequence: TGTGCCAGCAGTGAGATCCCGCTAGCGGGAAGGGGGACCCAGTACTTC. Translated: CASSEIPLAGRGTQYF.

This clonotype was seen many times. The chain couples TRBV20-1 to TRBJ2-3, with D tentatively TRBD2 (5 bases). V was cut by 4 bases and J by 6 bases, with 11 bases left in between. This CDR3 has 12 amino acids. The germline V gene has CDR1 DFQATT and CDR2 SNEGSKA (reference sequence). The CDR3 loop is CSATGLSDTQYF. The CDR3 DNA reads as TGCAGTGCTACGGGGTTGTCTGATACGCAGTATTTT.

This chain connects TRBV7-2 to TRBJ2-2, with D perhaps matching TRBD2 (5 bases). The germline CDR1 and CDR2 sequences are SGHTA and FQGNSA. V lost 5 bases, J lost 5 bases, and 18 bases lay in between. The CDR3 is 16 amino acids. CDR3 DNA: TGTGCCAGCAGCGCCCCTCTTGCGGGTATAACCGGGGAGCTGTTTTTT. It translates to CASSAPLAGITGELFF.

The sample holds many counts of this clonotype. The rearrangement uses TRBV30 and TRBJ2-2; D unclear. V was pared by 2 bases and J by 6 bases, with 10 bases between. CDR1 and CDR2 from the germline V gene are GTSNPN and SVGIG (reference sequence). The CDR3 spans 13 residues. CDR3 coding DNA: TGTGCCTGGAGTTTGGCAAGTGCCGGGGAGCTGTTTTTT. It specifies CAWSLASAGELFF.

The chain has TRBV2 and TRBJ2-6; 10 bases are a match to TRBD1. The germline CDR1 and CDR2 sequences are SNHLY and FYNNEI. The CDR3 is made up of 17 amino acids. Germline trimming cut 6 bases from V and 4 bases from J; bases unmatched to any gene: 9. CDR3 nucleotide sequence: TGTGCCAGCAGACCCGGGACAGGGGTATCCGGGGCCAACGTCCTGACTTTC. This translates into CASRPGTGVSGANVLTF.

This clonotype has a count of ten or more. This rearrangement joins TRBV11-2 to TRBJ2-1; 9 nucleotides align to TRBD2. The V gene's germline CDR1 is SGHAT and CDR2 FQNNGV. The CDR3 loop spans 18 amino acids. The J segment lost 4 bases and the V segment lost 1 base, leaving 11 bases of the junction unmatched. CDR3 amino acids: CASSLAGLAGYGYNEQFF. DNA of the CDR3: TGTGCCAGCAGCTTAGCTGGCCTAGCGGGATACGGGTACAATGAGCAGTTCTTC. The full variable domain, its missing parts supplied by reference TRBV11-2 and TRBJ2-1, is EAGVAQSPRYKIIEKRQSVAFWCNPISGHATLYWYQQILGQGPKLLIQFQNNGVVDDSQLPKDRFSAERLKGVDSTLKIQPAKLEDSAVYLCASSLAGLAGYGYNEQFFGPGTRLTVL.

This clonotype was recorded at least ten times. V and J are TRBV28 and TRBJ1-2, with TRBD1 as a possible D gene (5 bases). The CDR3 contains 11 residues. Germline V gene lookup returns CDR1 MDHEN and CDR2 SYDVKM. The V end was cut by 9 bases, the J end by 7 bases, with 12 bases between. DNA for the CDR3: TGTGCCAGTTTTGGGGCGGGTGGCTACACCTTC. Its protein is CASFGAGGYTF.

Remarks on this clonotype: The final CDR3 position lacks the conserved phenylalanine or tryptophan, pointing to a likely read error. V is TRBV28 and J is TRBJ2-3; D ambiguous. CDR3 length: 13 residues. Trimming pared 10 bases from V and 2 bases from J, leaving 13 bases between. Germline CDR1 is MDHEN and CDR2 is SYDVKM. CDR3 nucleotides: TGTGCCACCTCGATACGACTCACAGATACGCAGTATCTT. It encodes CATSIRLTDTQYL.

There are many counts of this clonotype. The V and J genes are TRBV28 and TRBJ1-2, with D possibly TRBD1 on 5 matching bases. CDR1 and CDR2 from the germline V gene are MDHEN and SYDVKM. The CDR3 has 12 residues. Trimming pared 6 bases from V and 3 bases from J, leaving 8 bases between. For the CDR3, the DNA is TGTGCCAGCAGGGCGACAGACTATGGCTACACCTTC. This codes for CASRATDYGYTF.

The chain combines TRBV5-6 with TRBJ1-1; D unclear. The CDR3 length is 15 residues. V dropped 2 bases and J dropped 7 bases, with 18 bases sitting between them. The germline V gene encodes CDR1 SGHDT and CDR2 YYEEEE. CDR3 amino acids: CASSFTQALRGEAFF. As DNA, the CDR3 is TGTGCCAGCAGCTTTACCCAGGCTTTACGGGGTGAAGCTTTCTTT.

In this sample, this clonotype turned up many times. The V and J genes are TRBV28 and TRBJ1-2; 8 positions match TRBD1. Trimming took 6 bases from V and 5 from J; bases not matched to a gene: 8. The CDR3 loop spans 14 amino acids. Germline lookup yields CDR1 MDHEN and CDR2 SYDVKM. CDR3 sequence: CASRQGAWDYGYTF. The DNA of the CDR3 is TGTGCCAGCAGGCAGGGGGCGTGGGATTATGGCTACACCTTC.

The chain has TRBV20-1 and TRBJ2-3; D may be TRBD2 (5 bases). This CDR3 is 14 amino acids long. V lost 2 bases and J 5 bases, leaving 14 bases between the germline ends. Germline CDR1 DFQATT, CDR2 SNEGSKA (reference sequence). CDR3 in DNA: TGCAGTGCTAGACTAGCTGGTAGCCTAGATACGCAGTATTTT. It codes for CSARLAGSLDTQYF.

The gene calls are TRBV29-1 and TRBJ2-2; no firm D call. The germline V gene has CDR1 SQVTM and CDR2 ANQGSEA. V was cut by 1 base and J by 1 base, with 13 bases left in between. The CDR3 spans 16 residues. The CDR3 bases are TGCAGCGTTGAAGTTTCGGAAGCGAAGAACACCGGGGAGCTGTTTTTT. Protein sequence: CSVEVSEAKNTGELFF.

This clonotype was seen at least ten times. V and J are TRBV2 and TRBJ2-5, with D possibly matching TRBD1 (5 bases). Germline assignment: CDR1 SNHLY and CDR2 FYNNEI. The CDR3 loop spans 12 amino acids. The V end was cut by 6 bases, the J end by 2 bases, with 7 bases between. The CDR3 nucleotides are TGTGCCAGCAGACAGGAGCAAGAGACCCAGTACTTC. Translation: CASRQEQETQYF.

For the CDR3, the DNA is TGCAGTGCTGCTCCACTCCGGGACAGACAAGAGACCCAGTACTTC. The encoded protein is CSAAPLRDRQETQYF. The rearrangement links TRBV20-1 to TRBJ2-5; 7 nucleotides align to TRBD1. The CDR3 spans 15 residues. V dropped 5 bases and J dropped 2; count of bases not matched to a gene: 11. The germline V gene has CDR1 DFQATT and CDR2 SNEGSKA (reference sequence).

This clonotype was observed at least ten times. V usage is TRBV20-1 and J usage is TRBJ2-3; perhaps TRBD1 as D (6 bases). Trimming cost V 6 bases and J 1 base, with 17 bases left between them. The CDR3 sequence is 15 residues long. Per the germline V gene, CDR1 is DFQATT and CDR2 is SNEGSKA (reference sequence). The CDR3 protein is CSARGGTGGTDTQYF. CDR3 sequence (DNA): TGCAGTGCCAGGGGTGGGACCGGGGGCACAGATACGCAGTATTTT.